This entry concerns a single T cell receptor beta chain. This clone was seen a few times. Its antigen is unknown. The input lacks base qualities; no much larger clone sits a single base away. Spanning cysteine to phenylalanine, the CDR3 consists of 16 amino acids. Only CDR3 DNA remains: 48 bases, in frame from the first base. CDR1 and CDR2 (SGHNT, YYREEE) derive from the germline V gene (reference sequence). Trimming takes 3 bases off V and 9 bases off J; junction bases not matched to a gene: 11. The source of the sample is a study of cytomegalovirus exposure and HLA in healthy donors (TCRdb year 2017). Context from the whole study: According to an earlier analysis of a few hundred of the donors, some 170 million T cells yielded 120 million or so unique TCR beta sequences and about 280 Gb of sequence data. An early release covering 500 to 750 HLA-typed donors comprised 250 to 350 gigabases of sequencing data and roughly 85 million unique TCR sequences. Among the 398 genotyped donors, around 81% belonged to the genetic ancestry cluster associated with self-reported Caucasian donors. The aim of the study was to test whether cataloging public T cell receptors could identify signatures of past pathogen exposure. The T cell repertoires of about 700 subjects were profiled by immunosequencing and related to cytomegalovirus serostatus. A separate validation cohort of 100 to 150 different subjects was used in addition to the roughly 640-subject first cohort. To predict cytomegalovirus infection status, the study combined high-throughput TCR immunosequencing, statistical association of individual TCRs with disease status, and machine learning. In a later analysis, previously published TCR beta repertoires from about 670 donors were re-analyzed and high-resolution HLA genotyping was added so that TCR occurrence patterns could be studied. Rather than drawing on any new phenotypic data, the later analysis identified candidate immune exposures from TCR beta sequences and the way those sequences occurred across donors. An earlier analysis of 587 of the donors used high-throughput TCR beta sequencing to judge whether each TCR beta V gene segment behaved as functional or pseudogenic. Donor age, sex, ethnicity and CMV serostatus were compiled together with the repertoire data. A later genetic analysis used genome-wide SNP genotypes for about 55% of the 666 donors, treating that subset as a discovery cohort. All discovery cohort repertoires had been generated using a single sequencing platform. HLA typing included class I and class II loci at four-digit resolution. The number of donors typed differed by locus, with 629-630 for A, B, C, DRB1 and DQB1, around 500 for DQA1, 600 to 610 for DPA1, and around 450 for DPB1. Because of strong linkage in the cohort, roughly five DR-DQ haplotypes were treated as single units for association and clustering. Among roughly 400 genotyped donors of the cohort, an average of 235,054 unique TCR beta nucleotide sequences were sequenced per donor, about a sixth of them non-productive. Overall results and qualifications from the work: In a later analysis, several top co-occurrence clusters were reported to appear linked to parvovirus B19, influenza, CMV and Epstein-Barr virus. The only immune exposure information available for the cohort was CMV serostatus. Cytomegalovirus status was reported to be diagnosed by the classifier with high specificity and sensitivity in both the original and validation cohorts. It was suggested by the authors that the approach could potentially be generalized to other disease states and immunological phenotypes. A later analysis found that most CMV-associated TCR beta chains appeared HLA-restricted, with HLA associations seemingly driven largely by CMV exposure. In a later analysis, HLA-associated TCR beta chains were found to be more clonally expanded and to have lower generation probabilities than equally common non-associated chains. According to a later genetic analysis, donors in an Asian-associated ancestry cluster had fewer N-insertions in productive TCRs than the roughly 670-donor mean. Most TCR sequences were observed very rarely across donors, whereas some public TCRs were present in many individuals. A further reported finding was that TCR beta sequences accurately predicted the HLA-A and HLA-B alleles for most subjects in the first cohort. A group of highly shared sequence variants was considered likely to be a technical artifact of the sequencing pipeline. Only TCR beta chains were sequenced in this cohort, and the absence of alpha or paired-chain data limited detectable features. Roughly uniform sequencing depth across donors was assumed in presence/absence analyses, although this assumption may not hold. At a false discovery rate of 0.05, a later analysis linked about 16,000 TCR beta sequences to specific HLA alleles. According to a later analysis, TCR association rates differed among HLA loci, with DRB1 alleles showing the most associated TCRs and HLA-C alleles showing the fewest. Because HLA typing was missing for some donors at each locus, association tests included only the typed subset. A later genetic analysis associated a missense DCLRE1C variant with V-gene and J-gene trimming of TCR beta chains, and an independent cohort replicated the association. Because the 87-base-pair reads could not distinguish some IMGT-functional V segments, including TRBV6-2 and TRBV6-3, those segments were excluded. Correlated functional status among segregating V segments might be attributable to linkage disequilibrium, but an unknown experimental factor could not be ruled out. In the study, some 160 TCR beta chains were listed as associated with cytomegalovirus. In vitro tests confirmed that three of the cytomegalovirus-associated TCR beta chains recognize cytomegalovirus antigens. In an earlier analysis of fewer than 700 of the donors, most TCR beta V segments appeared in productive rearrangements about 90% or about 30% of the time, broadly matching IMGT annotations. When HLA alleles, especially DR and DQ, strongly co-occurred, attributing TCR associations to individual alleles was difficult. Seventeen rarely observed V segments, including chromosome 9 orphons, were excluded from the earlier analysis of a few hundred of the donors because counts were too low.

The cohort was made up of approximately 670 healthy bone marrow donors. At the time of sampling, all cohort members were nominally healthy, though unrecorded immune exposures were likely present. The donor was CMV seronegative and belonged to the group of 320 or so seronegative cohort members. Each donor provided a peripheral blood sample, and peripheral blood mononuclear cells were used for TCR beta sequencing. The Qiagen DNeasy Blood Extraction Kit was used to extract genomic DNA from the blood cell samples. The method was the immunoSEQ multiplex PCR assay. The multiplex PCR relied on a mix of 60 forward primers for TCR Vbeta segments and 13 reverse primers for TCR Jbeta segments. The CDR3 region of rearranged TCR beta genes was amplified from genomic DNA with a multiplex PCR assay. The amplified TCR beta libraries were sequenced on the Illumina HiSeq System as 87-base-pair reads. In the authors' own workflow: A later analysis tallied approximately 87 million unique TCR beta chains across the 650 to 750 repertoires, and some 12 million of those chains were shared by two or more donors. A nearest-neighbor algorithm error-corrected the raw reads and collapsed the reads into unique sequences, merging closely related sequences to remove PCR and sequencing errors. CDR3 sequences were aligned to IMGT reference sequences to assign V, D and J gene segments. For a sequence to be retained, a match of at least six nucleotides to both a V gene segment and a J gene segment was required. A rearrangement counted as productive if the CDR3 had no stop codons and remained in frame with V and J, and every other rearrangement counted as non-productive. Following IMGT convention, CDR3 was defined as the stretch from the second conserved V-encoded cysteine to the conserved J-encoded phenylalanine. The earlier analysis of 587 of the donors excluded any sequence lacking an unambiguous match to a single V gene segment. An earlier analysis of under 750 of the donors called V segments functional above 56.7% productive rearrangements and segregating when the between-donor standard deviation exceeded 5%. A statistical classification framework was built to diagnose cytomegalovirus status from the catalog of TCR beta chain sequences. In a later analysis, TCR nucleotide sequences were compared against IMGT/GENE-DB human TR gene sequences so that V and J genes could be assigned. The TCRdist pipeline was used in a later analysis to assign CDR3 sequences and most-parsimonious VDJ recombination scenarios. In a later analysis, each TCR beta chain was defined by its CDR3 amino acid sequence together with its V-gene family, and reads lacking a unique V-gene family were excluded. A later analysis removed 592 highly shared, low-generation-probability nucleotide sequences to deal with suspected cross-contamination and a sequencing artifact. In a later analysis, a clonal expansion index for each public chain was calculated from normalized within-repertoire ranks of inferred template counts. In a later analysis, generation probabilities were computed using a VDJ recombination model fitted to out-of-frame rearrangements, and the results were checked against IGoR. A later analysis scored TCR-TCR, TCR-HLA and TCR-CMV co-occurrence with hypergeometric tests, applying a repertoire-size bias correction to TCR pairs. A later analysis estimated false discovery rates by permuting HLA or CMV assignments 20 times. In a later analysis, co-occurring TCRs were grouped using DBSCAN, with TCRdist sequence similarity added in when clustering inside HLA-allele-positive subsets. For co-occurrence clustering, repertoires with fewer than 30,000 or more than 120,000 public chains were excluded, along with several repertoires with anomalous nucleotide sharing. TCRdb holds this immuneACCESS table with in-frame rearrangements only. Some clones are missing; in checked studies, unresolved V genes explain under half, and the rest has no known cause. The V and J calls and the clone size are those of that table, but D and trimming were determined from the DNA. In this sample the table shows some 120,000 clones, around 10% of which occur a single time. The biggest ten clones account for approximately 3% of the sample.

This clonotype was obtained from a young man in good health and CMV-seronegative. This sequence uses TRBV5-4 and TRBJ2-1; 11 junctional bases match TRBD2. Sequenced sample: PBMCs. The CDR3 reads CASSSAVTSGIGEQFF. The nucleotide sequence reads as follows: TGTGCCAGCAGCTCCGCTGTGACTAGCGGGATTGGTGAGCAGTTCTTC. Here the CDR3 is joined to the reference TRBV5-4 and TRBJ2-1 genes, and the full variable domain is: ETGVTQSPTHLIKTRGQQVTLRCSSQSGHNTVSWYQQALGQGPQFIFQYYREEENGRGNFPPRFSGLQFPNYSSELNVNALELDDSALYLCASSSAVTSGIGEQFFGPGTRLTVL.